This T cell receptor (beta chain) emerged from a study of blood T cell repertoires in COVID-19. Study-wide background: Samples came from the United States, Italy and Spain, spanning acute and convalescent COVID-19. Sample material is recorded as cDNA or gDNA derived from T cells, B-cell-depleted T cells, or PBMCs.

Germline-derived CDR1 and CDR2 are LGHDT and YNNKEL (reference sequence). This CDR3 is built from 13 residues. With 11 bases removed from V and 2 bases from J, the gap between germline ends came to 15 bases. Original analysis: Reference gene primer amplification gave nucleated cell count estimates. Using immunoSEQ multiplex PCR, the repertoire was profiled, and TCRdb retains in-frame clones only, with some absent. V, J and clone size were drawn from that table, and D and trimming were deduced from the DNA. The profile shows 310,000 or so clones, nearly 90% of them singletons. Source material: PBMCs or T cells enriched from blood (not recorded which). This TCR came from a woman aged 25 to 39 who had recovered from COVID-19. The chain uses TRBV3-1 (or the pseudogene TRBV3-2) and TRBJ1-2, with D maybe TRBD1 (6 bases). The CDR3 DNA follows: TGTGCCGCGGCGGGGGCAAAAAACTATGGCTACACCTTC. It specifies CAAAGAKNYGYTF.